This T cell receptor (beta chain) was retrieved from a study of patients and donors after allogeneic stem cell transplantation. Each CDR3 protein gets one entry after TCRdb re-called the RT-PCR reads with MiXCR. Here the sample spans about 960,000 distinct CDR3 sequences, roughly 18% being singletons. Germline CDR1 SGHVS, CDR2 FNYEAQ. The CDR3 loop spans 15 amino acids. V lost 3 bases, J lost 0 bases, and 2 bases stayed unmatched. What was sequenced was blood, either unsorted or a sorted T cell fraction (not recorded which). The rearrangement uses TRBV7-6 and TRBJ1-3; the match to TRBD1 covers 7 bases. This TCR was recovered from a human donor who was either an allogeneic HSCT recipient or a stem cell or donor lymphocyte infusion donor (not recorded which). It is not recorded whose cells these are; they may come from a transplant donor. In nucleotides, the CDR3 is TGTGCCAGCAGCTTCGGGACAGTCTCTGGAAACACCATATATTTT. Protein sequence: CASSFGTVSGNTIYF.